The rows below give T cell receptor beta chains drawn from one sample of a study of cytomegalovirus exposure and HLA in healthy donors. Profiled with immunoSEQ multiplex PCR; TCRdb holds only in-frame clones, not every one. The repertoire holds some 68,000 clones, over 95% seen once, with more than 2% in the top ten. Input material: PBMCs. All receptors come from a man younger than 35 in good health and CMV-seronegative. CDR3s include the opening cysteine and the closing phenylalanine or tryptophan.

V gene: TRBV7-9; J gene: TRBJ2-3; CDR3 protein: CASSLVSTSGSTDTQYF
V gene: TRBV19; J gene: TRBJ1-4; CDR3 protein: CASSMFRRGTTNEKLFF
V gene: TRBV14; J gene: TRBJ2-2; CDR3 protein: CASSQDGSGSESGELFF
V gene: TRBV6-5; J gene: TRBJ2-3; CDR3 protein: CASRPDRGSDTQYF
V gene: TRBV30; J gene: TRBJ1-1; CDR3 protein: CAGLIQENTEAFF
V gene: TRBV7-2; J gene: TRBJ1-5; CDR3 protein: CASSRHGRDRGNNQPQHF
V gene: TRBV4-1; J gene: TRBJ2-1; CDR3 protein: CASSLSAGLAALNEQFF
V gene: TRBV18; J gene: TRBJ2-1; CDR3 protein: CASSPQGNYNEQFF
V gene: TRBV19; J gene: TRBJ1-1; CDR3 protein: CASSITGTGESEAFF
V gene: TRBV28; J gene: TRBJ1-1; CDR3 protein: CASSLLGENTEAFF
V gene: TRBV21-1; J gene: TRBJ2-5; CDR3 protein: CASSKVHSENQETQYF
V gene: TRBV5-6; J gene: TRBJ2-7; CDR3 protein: CASSPGLAGVQYF
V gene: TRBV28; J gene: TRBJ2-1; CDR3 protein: CASSLVRGLYNEQFF
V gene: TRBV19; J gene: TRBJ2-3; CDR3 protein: CASSIRPGQGSADTQYF
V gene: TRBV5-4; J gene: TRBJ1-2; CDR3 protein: CASSLVAGYGYTF
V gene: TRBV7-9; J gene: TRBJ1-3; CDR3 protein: CASSPNGQGNTIYF
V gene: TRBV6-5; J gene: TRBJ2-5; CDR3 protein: CAIHGSGRQETQYF
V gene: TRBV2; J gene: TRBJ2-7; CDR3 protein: CASSNRDRETHEQYF
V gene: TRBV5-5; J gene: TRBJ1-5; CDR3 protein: CASSPGTSVPMVYSNQPQHF
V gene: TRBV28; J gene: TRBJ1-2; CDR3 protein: CASSYPGWGQIYGYTF
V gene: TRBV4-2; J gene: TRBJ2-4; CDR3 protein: CASSPEGQGGLNIQYF
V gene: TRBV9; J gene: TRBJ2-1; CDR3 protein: CASSVESSGSGEQFF
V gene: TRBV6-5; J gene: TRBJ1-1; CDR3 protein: CASSYSKGLSTEAFF
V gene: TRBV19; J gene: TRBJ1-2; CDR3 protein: CASSTSTGASYGYTF
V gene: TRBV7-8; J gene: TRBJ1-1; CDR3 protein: CASSLSGNMNTEAFF
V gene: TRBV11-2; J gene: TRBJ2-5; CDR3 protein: CASRGQGARRQETQYF
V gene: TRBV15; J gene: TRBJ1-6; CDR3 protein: CATSARDREGSPLHF
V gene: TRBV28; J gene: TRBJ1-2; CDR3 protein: CASAGRTFYGYTF
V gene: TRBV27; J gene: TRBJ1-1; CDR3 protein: CASHLGGEAFF